The 21 T cell receptor beta chains below come from one sample, sequenced in a study of cytomegalovirus exposure and HLA in healthy donors. With 60 Vbeta and 13 Jbeta primers, the PCR was carried out. TCRdb's copy holds only in-frame clones and misses some; the assay was immunoSEQ multiplex PCR. Of approximately 200,000 clones in the sample, around three quarters are singletons; the top ten hold 4.4%. The sample was PBMCs. These receptors came from a woman aged 25 to 39 in good health and CMV-seropositive.

This clone was seen just once. This chain joins TRBV5-1 and TRBJ1-2, with TRBD1 matching 10 bases. Germline CDR1 and CDR2: SGHRS and YFSETQ. This CDR3 comprises 15 residues. V gave up 5 bases and J gave up 6 bases; unmatched junction bases: 10. CDR3 amino acids: CASRLTGGKVHGYTF. CDR3 sequence (DNA): TGCGCCAGCAGGCTGACAGGGGGCAAAGTCCATGGCTACACCTTC.

This chain uses TRBV5-6 with TRBJ2-4; 7 nucleotides match TRBD1. CDR3 length: 13 residues. Germline V gene lookup returns CDR1 SGHDT and CDR2 YYEEEE. The ends lost 4 bases at V and 7 bases at J; junction bases unmatched: 5. The chain's CDR3 is CASSPTGSNIQYF. The DNA of the CDR3 is TGTGCCAGCAGCCCGACAGGGAGCAACATTCAGTACTTC.

This chain joins TRBV5-6 and TRBJ1-1; TRBD1 is a possible D gene (5 bases). The CDR3 is 16 amino acids. The germline V and J ends were trimmed by 1 base and 1 base, with 14 bases remaining between them. The germline V gene has CDR1 SGHDT and CDR2 YYEEEE. The CDR3 loop reads CASSLSLAGENTEAFF. CDR3 bases: TGTGCCAGCAGCTTGTCACTAGCGGGGGAGAACACTGAAGCTTTCTTT.

V is TRBV5-1 and J is TRBJ1-1; no reliable D call. In germline, CDR1 is SGHRS, CDR2 YFSETQ. The germline V and J ends were trimmed by 2 bases and 5 bases, with 16 bases remaining between them. The CDR3 length is 15 residues. This CDR3 reads CASSFNRAAGTEAFF. CDR3 sequence (DNA): TGCGCCAGCAGCTTCAACAGAGCCGCTGGGACTGAAGCTTTCTTT.

The chain recombines TRBV4-3 with TRBJ2-2; D is uncertain. Germline CDR1 and CDR2: LGHNA and YSLEER. CDR3 length: 16 residues. V gave up 2 bases and J gave up 6 bases, with 16 bases separating them. The CDR3 nucleotides read TGCGCCAGCAGCCAATCCTATGCTGAGGCATCCGGGGAGCTGTTTTTT. It codes for CASSQSYAEASGELFF.

J is TRBJ1-5 and V is TRBV11-3; tentatively, D is TRBD1 (5 bases). There are 15 residues in the CDR3. CDR1 is SGHNT, CDR2 YENEEA, per germline. V was shortened by 0 bases and J by 7 bases, with 13 bases between the two germline ends. CDR3 coding DNA: TGTGCCAGCAGCTTAGATGTGGGGCCAGACCAGCCCCAGCATTTT. It encodes CASSLDVGPDQPQHF.

The table lists this clone with a count of one. V and J are TRBV27 and TRBJ1-2; a weak D match, TRBD1 (6 bases). The V and J ends lost 6 bases and 6 bases respectively, with 20 bases between them. The germline CDR1 and CDR2 sequences are MNHEY and SMNVEV (reference sequence). This CDR3 is 15 amino acids long. The CDR3 sequence is CASRHIYRDLNGYTF. DNA for the CDR3: TGTGCCAGCAGGCATATTTACAGGGATCTAAATGGCTACACCTTC.

The genes are TRBV7-6 and TRBJ1-2; 8 bases fit TRBD1. CDR1 SGHVS and CDR2 FNYEAQ come from the germline V gene. The CDR3 totals 14 residues. V lost 6 bases, J lost 8 bases, and 11 bases stayed unmatched. The CDR3 sequence is CASSQQGGWEGYTF. The CDR3 DNA is TGTGCCAGCAGTCAACAGGGGGGGTGGGAAGGCTACACCTTC.

This rearrangement joins TRBV5-6 to TRBJ1-4; 9 nucleotides match TRBD1. CDR1 is SGHDT, CDR2 YYEEEE, per germline. This CDR3 is 14 amino acids long. J lost 7 bases, V lost 0 bases, and 1 base had no gene match. This CDR3 is CASSLVGQGEKLFF. Here the CDR3 DNA reads TGTGCCAGCAGCTTGGTGGGACAGGGTGAAAAACTGTTTTTT.

The chain carries TRBV7-9 and TRBJ2-5; 8 bases fit TRBD2. The CDR3 has 18 residues. V was clipped by 3 bases and J by 2 bases; unmatched bases: 14. Germline lookup yields CDR1 SEHNR and CDR2 FQNEAQ (reference sequence). In DNA form, the CDR3 reads TGTGCCAGCAGCTTTGCCCTTGGAAGGCGGGAGGTTCAAGAGACCCAGTACTTC. Its translation is CASSFALGRREVQETQYF.

The rearrangement joins TRBV5-5 to TRBJ1-1, with D maybe TRBD1 (6 bases). In germline, CDR1 is SGHKS, CDR2 YYEKEE (reference sequence). V was trimmed by 2 bases and J by 1 base, leaving 9 bases between them. The CDR3 runs to 14 residues. The chain's CDR3 is CASSFRGQNTEAFF. For the CDR3, the DNA is TGTGCCAGCAGCTTTCGGGGACAGAACACTGAAGCTTTCTTT.

This chain joins TRBV12-1 and TRBJ2-5; the tabulated D call, TRBD2, remains unverified against the DNA. TRBV12-1 is an annotated pseudogene. The CDR3 runs to 16 residues. The CDR3 is CASSFGLAGVWETQYF. The DNA for the CDR3 is TGTGCCAGCAGCTTCGGACTAGCGGGAGTTTGGGAGACCCAGTACTTC.

The J gene is TRBJ1-2, the V gene TRBV7-9; possibly TRBD1 for D (5 bases). CDR1 and CDR2 from the germline V gene are SEHNR and FQNEAQ (reference sequence). CDR3 size: 15 residues. V lost 4 bases and J 4 bases, leaving 16 bases between the germline ends. The CDR3 is CASSWPGQGGYGYTF. CDR3 sequence (DNA): TGTGCCAGCAGCTGGCCGGGGCAGGGAGGCTATGGCTACACCTTC.

This chain connects TRBV7-2 to TRBJ1-2; 9 bases are a match to TRBD1. V lost 6 bases to trimming and J lost 7 bases; unmatched junction nucleotides: 6. CDR1 SGHTA and CDR2 FQGNSA come from the germline V gene. This CDR3 comprises 13 residues. CDR3 in DNA: TGTGCCAGCAGTGGAGGACAGGGGCTTGGCTACACCTTC. This encodes CASSGGQGLGYTF.

This sequence joins TRBV4-3 and TRBJ2-5, with TRBD1 identical over 11 bases. TRBJ2-4 explains the end of the DNA better; the J call may be wrong. Germline V CDR1 and CDR2: LGHNA, YSLEER. This CDR3 is built from 16 residues. The CDR3 DNA reads as TGCGCCAGCAGCCAAGACACCGGGACAGGGGGAAACATTCAGTACTTC. Protein product: CASSQDTGTGGNIQYF.

This chain uses TRBV4-1 with TRBJ2-5, with 8 bases identical to TRBD1. The J call is doubtful: the DNA matches TRBJ2-7 better. Germline values: CDR1 MGHRA, CDR2 YSYEKL. This CDR3 spans 17 amino acids. In DNA, the CDR3 is TGCGCCAGCAGCCAAAGCCCAGGACAGGGACGCTCCTACGAGCAGTACTTC. Translated, it gives CASSQSPGQGRSYEQYF.

The chain carries TRBV5-1 and TRBJ2-7; D gene ambiguous. V lost 3 bases to trimming and J lost 5 bases, with 15 bases between them. The CDR3 is 14 residues long. The V gene's germline CDR1 is SGHRS and CDR2 YFSETQ. As DNA, the CDR3 is TGCGCCAGCAGCTCTGCCCTAAATCCTAACGAGCAGTACTTC. It specifies CASSSALNPNEQYF. The variable domain in full, with the rest retrieved from reference TRBV5-1 and TRBJ2-7, is KAGVTQTPRYLIKTRGQQVTLSCSPISGHRSVSWYQQTPGQGLQFLFEYFSETQRNKGNFPGRFSGRQFSNSRSEMNVSTLELGDSALYLCASSSALNPNEQYFGPGTRLTVT.

In its sample, this clone was seen once. This chain's CDR3 is CASSKGVNRGGGINEQFF. In DNA, the CDR3 is TGTGCCAGCAGCAAAGGGGTAAATCGGGGCGGGGGCATTAATGAGCAGTTCTTC. The chain links TRBV21-1 to TRBJ2-1; the listed D gene, TRBD2, was not tested against the DNA. TRBV21-1 is recorded as a pseudogene. This CDR3 spans 18 amino acids.

This chain uses TRBV4-3 with TRBJ2-1; 10 bases line up with TRBD2. V was pared by 0 bases and J by 6 bases, with 11 bases of the junction left unmatched. This CDR3 region has 18 residues. Germline V gene sequence: CDR1 LGHNA, CDR2 YSLEER. In nucleotides, the CDR3 is TGCGCCAGCAGCCAAGATCCCCTAGCGGGAGTGGTGGGCAATGAGCAGTTCTTC. Amino acids: CASSQDPLAGVVGNEQFF.

The chain's CDR3 is CASSLRVSTEAFF. CDR3 sequence (DNA): TGTGCCAGCAGCTTACGAGTTTCCACTGAAGCTTTCTTT. The chain employs TRBV7-2 and TRBJ1-1, with no clear D. The V and J ends lost 2 bases and 4 bases respectively, with 8 bases between them. This CDR3 is 13 amino acids long. Germline V lookup: CDR1 SGHTA, CDR2 FQGNSA.

V usage is TRBV27 and J usage is TRBJ2-2; D remains ambiguous. This CDR3 has 14 residues. V lost 2 bases and J lost 6, with 10 bases in between. CDR1 MNHEY and CDR2 SMNVEV come from the germline V gene (reference sequence). The CDR3 sequence is CASSLMHSSGELFF. CDR3 in DNA: TGTGCCAGCAGTTTAATGCACAGTTCCGGGGAGCTGTTTTTT.